Below, one T cell receptor (beta chain) is given with its context. Its antigen remains unknown. Profiling relied on immunoSEQ multiplex PCR, and the TCRdb table lists in-frame clones only, not all of them. Of under 75,000 clones in the sample, just under 95% were seen once. The CDR3 spans 15 residues. The germline V gene encodes CDR1 SNHLY and CDR2 FYNNEI. V was clipped by 6 bases and J by 4 bases; unmatched bases: 7. This entry comes from a study of lymphopenia after photon versus proton radiotherapy. Study-wide findings and caveats: Survival link was tested only in deceased patients; proton benefit remains a possibility.

The sequencing used peripheral blood, collected from a patient treated with photon-based radiotherapy. The V call is TRBV2, the J call TRBJ1-1, with 11 positions matching TRBD1. The origin of this receptor is a woman in her thirties or forties with cholangiocarcinoma. The CDR3 DNA reads as TGTGCCAGCAGCGGGGGACAGGGGGTTTTCACTGAAGCTTTCTTT. Translating gives CASSGGQGVFTEAFF.